The clone carrying this T cell receptor (beta chain) appeared a few times. The entry originates in a study of radiotherapy plus CTLA-4 blockade in lung cancer. Here immunoSEQ multiplex PCR was the method, and the copy in TCRdb shows in-frame clones only, minus some. The sample shows roughly 68,000 clones, around four fifths of them seen only once. Trimming stripped 3 bases from V and 5 bases from J, with 11 bases between. The CDR3 runs 14 residues. Germline V gene lookup returns CDR1 KGHSH and CDR2 LQKENI. This chain links TRBV18 with TRBJ1-5; D may be TRBD1 (5 bases). This receptor was taken from a human donor with non-small cell lung cancer who had a complete response to radiotherapy plus ipilimumab. Sequences were derived from peripheral blood, sampled from a patient treated with radiotherapy plus ipilimumab. This CDR3 reads CASSPGANDQPQHF. As DNA, the CDR3 is TGTGCCAGCTCACCTGGGGCGAACGATCAGCCCCAGCATTTT.